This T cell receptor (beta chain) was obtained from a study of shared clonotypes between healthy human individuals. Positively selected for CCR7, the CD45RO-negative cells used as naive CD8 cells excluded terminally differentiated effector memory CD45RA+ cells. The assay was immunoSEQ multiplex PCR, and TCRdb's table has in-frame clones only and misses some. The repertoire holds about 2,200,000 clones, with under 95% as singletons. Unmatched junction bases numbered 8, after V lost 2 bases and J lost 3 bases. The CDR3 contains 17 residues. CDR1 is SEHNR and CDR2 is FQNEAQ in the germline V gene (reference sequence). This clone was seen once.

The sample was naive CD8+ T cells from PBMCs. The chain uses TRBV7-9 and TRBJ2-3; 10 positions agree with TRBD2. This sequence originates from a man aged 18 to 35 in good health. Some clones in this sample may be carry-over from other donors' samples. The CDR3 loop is CASSLSLAGARTDTQYF. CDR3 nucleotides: TGTGCCAGCAGCTTATCGCTAGCGGGAGCACGGACAGATACGCAGTATTTT.